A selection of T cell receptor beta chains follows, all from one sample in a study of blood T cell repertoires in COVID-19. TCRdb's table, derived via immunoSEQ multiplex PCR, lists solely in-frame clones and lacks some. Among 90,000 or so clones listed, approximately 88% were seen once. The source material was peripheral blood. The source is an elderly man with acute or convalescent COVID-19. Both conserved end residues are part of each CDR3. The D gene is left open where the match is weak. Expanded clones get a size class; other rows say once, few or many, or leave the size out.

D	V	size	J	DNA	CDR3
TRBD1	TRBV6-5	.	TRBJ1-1	TGTGCCAGCAGTTGGGGACAGTCCACTGAAGCTTTCTTT	CASSWGQSTEAFF
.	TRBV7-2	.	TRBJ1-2	TGTGCCAGCAGCTTAGGACAGCTCTATGGCTACACCTTC	CASSLGQLYGYTF
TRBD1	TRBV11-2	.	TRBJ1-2	TGTGCCAGCAGCTTAACGAGACAGGGGGCCGAGGGCTACACCTTC	CASSLTRQGAEGYTF
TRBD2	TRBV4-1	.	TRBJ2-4	TGCGCCAGCAGCCAAGACAGGGCGGGAGCGAGTAACATTCAGTACTTC	CASSQDRAGASNIQYF
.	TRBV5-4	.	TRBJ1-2	TGTGCCAGCAGTTCGGACAGACTGGCTAACTATGGCTACACCTTC	CASSSDRLANYGYTF
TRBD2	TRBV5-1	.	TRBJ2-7	TGCGCCAGCAGCTGGACCACCACTAGCGGGAGGGCCGGGGAGCAGTACTTC	CASSWTTTSGRAGEQYF
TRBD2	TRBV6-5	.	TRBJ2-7	TGTGCCAGCAAGGTAGCGGGAGGTTCCTACGAGCAGTACTTC	CASKVAGGSYEQYF
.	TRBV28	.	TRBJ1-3	TGTGCCAGTGCCCCGGGGGGCCCTATCTCTGGAAACACCATATATTTT	CASAPGGPISGNTIYF
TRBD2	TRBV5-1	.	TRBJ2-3	TGCGCCAGCAGCTACCGGACTAGCGGGAGCGCAGATACGCAGTATTTT	CASSYRTSGSADTQYF
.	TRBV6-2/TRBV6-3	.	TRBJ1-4	TGTGCCAGCAGTTACCAGGGCAGAAAAGCAACTAATGAAAAACTGTTTTTT	CASSYQGRKATNEKLFF
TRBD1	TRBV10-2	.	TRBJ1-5	TGCGCCAGCATGGGACAGGGGGGCAATCAGCCCCAGCATTTT	CASMGQGGNQPQHF
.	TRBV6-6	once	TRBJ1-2	TGTGCCAGCAGTTACGGGGAGGATGGGGGCTACACCTTC	CASSYGEDGGYTF